These 23 T cell receptor beta chains were all obtained from the same sample, sequenced in a study of T cells after yellow fever vaccination. TCRdb reprocessed the 5' RACE reads via MiXCR and lists one record per CDR3 protein. The sample gives under 250,000 distinct CDR3 sequences, less than 9% of which show up once; roughly 0.93% is in the top ten. The source was CD4+ T cells sorted from PBMCs, collected 15 days after the yellow fever booster vaccination. These TCRs come from a man in his thirties or forties who received the YFV17D yellow fever vaccine.

This clonotype has ten or more counts. The chain uses TRBV7-9 and TRBJ1-2; 7 bases are a match to TRBD1. The junction had 2 bases not matched to a gene; V was cut back by 0 bases and J by 7 bases. The length of the CDR3 is 13 residues. The germline V gene encodes CDR1 SEHNR and CDR2 FQNEAQ (reference sequence). The CDR3 nucleotides are TGTGCCAGCAGCTTAGCCGGGACAGCTGGCTACACCTTC. Translated: CASSLAGTAGYTF. Filled out from reference TRBV7-9 and TRBJ1-2, the complete variable domain reads DTGVSQNPRHKITKRGQNVTFRCDPISEHNRLYWYRQTLGQGPEFLTYFQNEAQLEKSRLLSDRFSAERPKGSFSTLEIQRTEQGDSAMYLCASSLAGTAGYTFGSGTRLTVV.

V is TRBV27 and J is TRBJ1-2, with D unresolved. Trimming took 3 bases from V and 4 from J, leaving 9 bases between them. The CDR3 has 13 residues. CDR1 and CDR2 (germline): MNHEY, SMNVEV (reference sequence). This chain's CDR3 is CASSFRQSYGYTF. The DNA of the CDR3 is TGTGCCAGCAGTTTCCGGCAGTCCTATGGCTACACCTTC.

In regard to this clonotype: A much more abundant neighbour one base away suggests this may be a read error. V and J are TRBV15 and TRBJ2-7; D is uncertain. Germline V gives CDR1 LNHNV, CDR2 YYDKDF (reference sequence). The CDR3 sequence is 14 residues long. The CDR3 sequence: CATSRDLTSYERYF. DNA of the CDR3: TGTGCCACCAGCAGAGACCTGACCTCCTACGAGCGGTACTTC.

This clonotype has a count of ten or more. Because the CDR3's place on the DNA is in doubt, the DNA is left out and the CDR3 is given as listed by TCRdb. The chain employs TRBV28 and TRBJ1-2; the table calls TRBD1, which could not be checked here. The CDR3 has 15 residues if both end residues are counted. Germline V lookup: CDR1 MDHEN, CDR2 SYDVKM. The CDR3 loop is CASSSSAGGYYGYTF.

Of note for this clonotype: Relative to the germline gene, one junction end is altered; a read error may explain this. The rearrangement joins TRBV20-1 to TRBJ2-3, with 10 bases that match TRBD2. This CDR3 has 14 residues. Germline loops: CDR1 DFQATT, CDR2 SNEGSKA (reference sequence). CDR3 bases: TGCAGTGCTCTAGCGGGAGTAGGGACAGATACGCGGTATTTT. Protein sequence: CSALAGVGTDTRYF.

This clonotype appeared a few times. V gene TRBV7-2 combines with J gene TRBJ2-7; 9 bases fit TRBD1. The CDR3 extends over 14 amino acids. J lost 3 bases, V lost 5 bases, and 5 bases had no gene match. The V gene's germline CDR1 is SGHTA and CDR2 FQGNSA. The CDR3 bases are TGTGCCAGCAGCAGACCGGGACAGGGCTACGAGCAGTACTTC. This encodes CASSRPGQGYEQYF.

V gene TRBV20-1 combines with J gene TRBJ2-2; 9 positions match TRBD2. The trim removed 1 base at V and 7 bases at J, leaving 10 bases unmatched. The length of the CDR3 is 16 residues. The germline gives CDR1 DFQATT, CDR2 SNEGSKA (reference sequence). CDR3 DNA sequence: TGCAGTGCTAGAGGGGGTAGCGGGAGTTTGGTCGGGGAGCTGTTTTTT. This codes for CSARGGSGSLVGELFF.

This clonotype occurred a few times. The chain has TRBV18 and TRBJ2-7, with a possible D match to TRBD1 (5 bases). CDR3 length: 13 residues. Germline values: CDR1 KGHSH, CDR2 LQKENI. V lost 3 bases to trimming and J lost 6 bases, with 12 bases between them. The CDR3 spells CASSPETAAEQYF. The DNA for the CDR3 is TGTGCCAGCTCACCGGAGACAGCCGCCGAGCAGTACTTC.

The rearrangement joins TRBV20-1 to TRBJ2-1; TRBD1 agrees at 7 bases. V shed 3 bases and J 8 bases; nucleotides not matched to a gene: 10. The CDR3 contains 14 residues. Germline CDR1 reads DFQATT; CDR2 reads SNEGSKA (reference sequence). CDR3 loop: CSASRDSRFDEQFF. The CDR3 DNA reads as TGCAGTGCTAGTAGGGACAGCCGGTTTGATGAGCAGTTCTTC.

This clonotype was recorded at least ten times. The V call is TRBV28, the J call TRBJ1-3, with a weak D call TRBD1 (5 bases). The V end was cut by 5 bases, the J end by 0 bases, with 14 bases between. The germline V gene has CDR1 MDHEN and CDR2 SYDVKM. This CDR3 is 16 amino acids long. The CDR3 loop is CASSPGTATSGNTIYF. In DNA form, the CDR3 reads TGTGCCAGCAGTCCCGGGACCGCGACCTCTGGAAACACCATATATTTT.

This chain joins TRBV5-1 and TRBJ1-2; maybe TRBD1 (5 bases). The germline V gene has CDR1 SGHRS and CDR2 YFSETQ. Trimming removed 0 bases from V and 8 bases from J, with 23 bases in between. This CDR3 has 17 residues. The CDR3 bases are TGCGCCAGCAGCTTGGGCGGAGGGACTCCCAAAGGGAGAGGCTACACCTTC. This gives the protein CASSLGGGTPKGRGYTF.

This chain joins TRBV5-1 and TRBJ2-5; no definite D call. The germline V and J ends were trimmed by 4 bases and 2 bases, with 12 bases remaining between them. Per germline, CDR1 SGHRS and CDR2 YFSETQ. The CDR3 sequence is 14 residues long. CDR3 region: CASSPPQGQETQYF. The DNA of the CDR3 is TGCGCCAGCAGCCCTCCTCAAGGTCAAGAGACCCAGTACTTC.

The sample holds one count of this clonotype. Being one base from a much bigger clone, this may be a read error. The gene calls are TRBV20-1 and TRBJ2-1; TRBD2 is a possible D gene (7 bases). The V gene's germline CDR1 is DFQATT and CDR2 SNEGSKA (reference sequence). The CDR3 has 17 residues. CDR3 sequence reads: CCARDIGGGGSHNEQFF. CDR3 coding DNA: TGCTGTGCTAGAGATATTGGGGGCGGCGGGAGCCACAATGAGCAGTTCTTC.

The chain couples TRBV19 to TRBJ1-5, with D unresolved. CDR3 length equals 13 residues. Germline V gene data show CDR1 as LNHDA and CDR2 as SQIVND (reference sequence). V lost 5 bases to trimming and J lost 7 bases, with 12 bases between them. The CDR3 protein is CASSHGEAQPQHF. The CDR3 nucleotides are TGTGCCAGTAGTCACGGGGAGGCGCAGCCCCAGCATTTT. Supplemented by reference TRBV19 and TRBJ1-5, the full variable domain reads DGGITQSPKYLFRKEGQNVTLSCEQNLNHDAMYWYRQDPGQGLRLIYYSQIVNDFQKGDIAEGYSVSREKKESFPLTVTSAQKNPTAFYLCASSHGEAQPQHFGDGTRLSIL.

Only a few counts were recorded for this clonotype. This sequence joins TRBV24-1 and TRBJ2-1; 14 bases match TRBD2. CDR1 and CDR2 from the germline V gene are KGHDR and SFDVKD. CDR3 length: 19 amino acids. J gave up 7 bases and V 4 bases, and 14 bases lay outside the gene matches. CDR3 amino acids: CATSDPVTSGRASENEQFF. The CDR3 region has the DNA TGTGCCACCAGTGACCCCGTGACTAGCGGGAGGGCCTCAGAGAATGAGCAGTTCTTC.

This sequence joins TRBV20-1 and TRBJ2-2; the D gene is possibly TRBD2 (6 bases). There are 14 residues in the CDR3. Germline CDR1 DFQATT, CDR2 SNEGSKA (reference sequence). Trimming removed 6 bases at V and 2 bases at J, with 13 bases between. CDR3 residues: CSAQAGRNTGELFF. For the CDR3, the DNA is TGCAGTGCCCAGGCCGGGAGAAACACCGGGGAGCTGTTTTTT.

On this clonotype: This may arise from a read error, as a much more abundant clone is one base away. V usage is TRBV5-1 and J usage is TRBJ2-6; D remains ambiguous. The CDR3 has 15 amino acids. Germline V gene lookup returns CDR1 SGHRS and CDR2 YFSETQ. V was cut by 5 bases and J by 0 bases, with 9 bases left in between. The CDR3 spells CASSHRLSGANVLTF. For the CDR3, the DNA is TGCGCCAGCAGTCACAGACTCTCTGGGGCCAACGTCCTGACTTTC. Supplemented by reference TRBV5-1 and TRBJ2-6, the full variable domain reads KAGVTQTPRYLIKTRGQQVTLSCSPISGHRSVSWYQQTPGQGLQFLFEYFSETQRNKGNFPGRFSGRQFSNSRSEMNVSTLELGDSALYLCASSHRLSGANVLTFGAGSRLTVL.

This clonotype was counted at least ten times. An end of the junction does not agree with germline; a read error may underlie this. This CDR3 reads CASSLAGTDTQYF. The CDR3 nucleotides read TGTGCCAGCAGCTTAGCGGGCACAGATACGCAGTATTTT. The V and J genes are TRBV5-1 and TRBJ2-3; D is perhaps TRBD2 (6 bases). In germline, CDR1 is SGHRS, CDR2 YFSETQ. This CDR3 has 13 amino acids.

This clonotype occurred a few times. The CDR3: CASSVGGQGGQETQYF. CDR3 coding DNA: TGTGCCAGCAGTGTTGGGGGACAGGGTGGACAAGAGACCCAGTACTTC. The gene calls are TRBV2 and TRBJ2-5, with 9 bases identical to TRBD1. V lost 4 bases, J lost 2 bases, and 8 bases stayed unmatched. The CDR3 runs to 16 residues. Germline CDR1 and CDR2: SNHLY and FYNNEI.

This clonotype has only a few counts. CDR3 bases: TGCAGGACCGGGGGGGGTAACGAGCAGTACTTC. This encodes CRTGGGNEQYF. V and J are TRBV20-1 and TRBJ2-7, with 8 bases aligning to TRBD2. Germline V gene data show CDR1 as DFQATT and CDR2 as SNEGSKA (reference sequence). The CDR3 is made up of 11 amino acids.

The table lists this clonotype with many counts. The chain couples TRBV5-1 to TRBJ2-5; no clear D. With 0 bases removed from V and 2 bases from J, the gap between germline ends came to 5 bases. The germline gives CDR1 SGHRS, CDR2 YFSETQ. This CDR3 region has 13 residues. CDR3 in amino acids: CASSLVQQETQYF. In DNA form, the CDR3 reads TGCGCCAGCAGCTTGGTACAGCAAGAGACCCAGTACTTC.

The V and J genes are TRBV21-1 and TRBJ2-3. TRBV21-1 is described as a pseudogene. This CDR3 has 10 residues. CDR3 sequence: CASSKARMYF. The CDR3, as DNA: TGTGCCAGCAGCAAAGCGCGAATGTATTTT.

This clonotype turned up a few times. The rearrangement links TRBV7-2 to TRBJ2-5; a weak D match, TRBD2 (5 bases). CDR3 length equals 13 residues. The germline gives CDR1 SGHTA, CDR2 FQGNSA. Trimming cost V 4 bases and J 5 bases, with 11 bases left between them. DNA of the CDR3: TGTGCCAGCAGCTACGGACTCCGGGAGACCCAGTACTTC. Protein product: CASSYGLRETQYF.